These T cell receptor beta chains were read from a single sample in a study of blood T cell repertoires in COVID-19. Here immunoSEQ multiplex PCR was the method, and the copy in TCRdb shows in-frame clones only, minus some. In the table there are about 150,000 clones, about 79% of which are singletons. Sequencing was performed on peripheral blood. The receptors derive from a woman aged 60-70 years with acute or convalescent COVID-19. The CDR3 runs from the conserved cysteine through the conserved F or W. Each record gives: D gene, V gene, J gene, clone size, CDR3 protein, CDR3 DNA. A D gene is named only where the DNA matches it firmly. Expanded clones are given a class, and other clones once, few, many or no size at all.

NA,TRBV12-3/TRBV12-4,TRBJ1-1,NA,CASSREPGTEAFF,TGTGCCAGCAGCCGTGAGCCTGGCACTGAAGCTTTCTTT
TRBD1,TRBV19,TRBJ2-7,NA,CASRRQGITEQYF,TGTGCCAGTAGACGACAGGGAATTACCGAGCAGTACTTC
NA,TRBV19,TRBJ1-1,NA,CASSPASGASAEAFF,TGTGCCAGTAGTCCAGCGTCAGGGGCGTCGGCTGAAGCTTTCTTT
TRBD1,TRBV18,TRBJ1-2,once,CASSPPGQGPHGYTF,TGTGCCAGCTCACCACCGGGACAGGGTCCCCATGGCTACACCTTC
NA,TRBV6-1,TRBJ1-2,NA,CASSEVGVPLGYTF,TGTGCCAGCAGTGAAGTCGGAGTTCCCTTAGGCTACACCTTC
NA,TRBV28,TRBJ1-4,NA,CASREQGPANEKLFF,TGTGCCAGCAGGGAACAGGGTCCAGCTAATGAAAAACTGTTTTTT
TRBD1,TRBV19,TRBJ2-7,NA,CASSTGQSYEQYF,TGTGCCAGTAGTACGGGACAGTCCTACGAGCAGTACTTC
TRBD1,TRBV18,TRBJ1-4,once,CASSRDRGYEKLFF,TGTGCCAGCTCGCGGGACAGGGGGTATGAAAAACTGTTTTTT
TRBD1,TRBV28,TRBJ1-2,NA,CASSRPGQGSYGYTF,TGTGCCAGCAGCCGACCGGGACAGGGCTCCTATGGCTACACCTTC
NA,TRBV6-1,TRBJ1-6,NA,CASSEYPGVIDSPLHF,TGTGCCAGCAGTGAATATCCGGGGGTTATTGATTCACCCCTCCACTTT
NA,TRBV5-4,TRBJ2-1,NA,CASSPEAYNEQFF,TGTGCCAGCAGCCCGGAGGCCTACAATGAGCAGTTCTTC
TRBD2,TRBV10-3,TRBJ2-7,NA,CAISEPQAGGGYEQYF,TGTGCCATCAGTGAGCCCCAGGCGGGGGGCGGCTACGAGCAGTACTTC
NA,TRBV27,TRBJ1-1,NA,CASSFLVGGNTEAFF,TGTGCCAGCAGTTTCCTGGTGGGGGGAAACACTGAAGCTTTCTTT
TRBD2,TRBV3-1/TRBV3-2,TRBJ2-3,few,CASSLAGLVTAGAQYF,TGTGCCAGCAGCCTCGCGGGACTAGTAACGGCCGGGGCGCAGTATTTT
NA,TRBV12-5,TRBJ1-6,NA,CASGPGAGGSPLHF,TGTGCTAGTGGCCCCGGGGCCGGGGGTTCACCCCTCCACTTT
TRBD2,TRBV19,TRBJ2-1,NA,CASSIDRRGMAGNEQFF,TGTGCCAGTAGTATAGATCGGCGGGGGATGGCCGGAAATGAGCAGTTCTTC
NA,TRBV5-5,TRBJ1-6,NA,CASSWSRDLNSPLHF,TGTGCCAGCAGCTGGAGCCGGGACTTAAATTCACCCCTCCACTTT
NA,TRBV6-5,TRBJ1-2,NA,CATDKAGYYGYTF,TGTGCCACTGATAAAGCAGGGTACTATGGCTACACCTTC
TRBD1,TRBV11-2,TRBJ1-1,NA,CASSSAGTGWKNTEAFF,TGTGCCAGCAGCTCAGCCGGGACAGGGTGGAAAAACACTGAAGCTTTCTTT
NA,TRBV19,TRBJ1-5,few,CASSIWQGGDQPQHF,TGTGCCAGTAGTATTTGGCAGGGAGGGGATCAGCCCCAGCATTTT
NA,TRBV7-9,TRBJ2-1,NA,CASSPTGRYNEQFF,TGTGCCAGCAGCCCAACCGGGAGATACAATGAGCAGTTCTTC
NA,TRBV11-2,TRBJ2-5,NA,CASRRLRTEETQYF,TGTGCCAGCAGACGACTCCGGACTGAAGAGACCCAGTACTTC
TRBD2,TRBV27,TRBJ2-2,NA,CASADSGGYTGELFF,TGTGCCAGCGCAGATAGCGGGGGGTACACCGGGGAGCTGTTTTTT
NA,TRBV2,TRBJ1-1,NA,CASTRETVNTEAFF,TGTGCCAGCACCCGGGAGACAGTAAACACTGAAGCTTTCTTT
NA,TRBV19,TRBJ2-4,NA,CASTNSYKNIQYF,TGTGCCAGTACGAACAGTTATAAAAACATTCAGTACTTC
NA,TRBV24-1,TRBJ1-2,few,CATGGVGVSLDGYTF,TGTGCCACCGGGGGGGTGGGGGTAAGCCTGGATGGCTACACCTTC
NA,TRBV3-1/TRBV3-2,TRBJ1-1,NA,CASSQGQDRTEAFF,TGTGCCAGCAGCCAAGGACAGGATCGCACTGAAGCTTTCTTT
NA,TRBV5-5,TRBJ1-1,NA,CASSSTDRIEAFF,TGTGCCAGCAGCTCAACTGACAGGATTGAAGCTTTCTTT
NA,TRBV2,TRBJ1-1,NA,CASRGAGPNTEAFF,TGTGCCAGCAGGGGGGCCGGGCCGAACACTGAAGCTTTCTTT
TRBD1,TRBV7-9,TRBJ1-1,NA,CASSWGTGGNTEAFF,TGTGCCAGCAGCTGGGGGACAGGGGGGAACACTGAAGCTTTCTTT
NA,TRBV30,TRBJ1-5,NA,CAWSVQSSKPQHF,TGTGCCTGGAGTGTACAGTCTTCGAAGCCCCAGCATTTT
TRBD1,TRBV29-1,TRBJ1-1,NA,CSSGQSNTEAFF,TGCAGCTCGGGACAGTCGAACACTGAAGCTTTCTTT
NA,TRBV19,TRBJ1-1,NA,CASSPRTLNTEAFF,TGTGCCAGTAGTCCCCGGACTTTAAACACTGAAGCTTTCTTT
NA,TRBV20-1,TRBJ2-1,NA,CSAVNNEQFF,TGCAGTGCCGTAAACAATGAGCAGTTCTTC
TRBD2,TRBV7-2,TRBJ2-1,NA,CASSFRGTRGNNEQFF,TGTGCCAGCAGCTTTAGAGGGACTAGGGGAAACAATGAGCAGTTCTTC
NA,TRBV7-8,TRBJ1-6,NA,CASSLAGWGALHF,TGTGCCAGCAGCTTAGCGGGGTGGGGGGCCCTCCACTTT
NA,TRBV19,TRBJ2-7,NA,CASSPPGTQEQYF,TGTGCCAGTAGTCCTCCGGGGACACAAGAGCAGTACTTC
TRBD2,TRBV5-1,TRBJ2-1,NA,CASSLDSGGSHNEQFF,TGCGCCAGCAGCTTGGATTCGGGGGGTTCCCACAATGAGCAGTTCTTC
NA,TRBV6-2/TRBV6-3,TRBJ1-6,NA,CASSYSAGWDNSPLHF,TGTGCCAGCAGTTACTCGGCAGGGTGGGATAATTCACCCCTCCACTTT
NA,TRBV19,TRBJ1-4,NA,CASSMRLQGEKLFF,TGTGCCAGTAGTATGCGCCTCCAGGGGGAAAAACTGTTTTTT